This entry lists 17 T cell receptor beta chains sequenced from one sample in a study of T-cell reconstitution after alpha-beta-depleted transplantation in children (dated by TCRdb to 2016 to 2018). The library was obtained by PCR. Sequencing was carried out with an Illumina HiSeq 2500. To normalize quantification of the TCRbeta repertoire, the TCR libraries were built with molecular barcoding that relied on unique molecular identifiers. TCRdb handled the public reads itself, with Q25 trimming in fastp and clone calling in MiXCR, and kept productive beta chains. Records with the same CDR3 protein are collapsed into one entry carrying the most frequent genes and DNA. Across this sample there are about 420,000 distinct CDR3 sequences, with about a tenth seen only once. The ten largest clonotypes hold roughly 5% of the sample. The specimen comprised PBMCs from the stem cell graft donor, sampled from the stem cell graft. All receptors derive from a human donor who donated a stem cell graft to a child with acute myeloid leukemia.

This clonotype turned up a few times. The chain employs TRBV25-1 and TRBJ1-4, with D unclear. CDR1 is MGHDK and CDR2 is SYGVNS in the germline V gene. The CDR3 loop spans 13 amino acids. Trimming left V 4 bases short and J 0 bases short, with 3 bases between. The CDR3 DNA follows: TGTGCCAGCAGTGCTGCAACTAATGAAAAACTGTTTTTT. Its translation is CASSAATNEKLFF.

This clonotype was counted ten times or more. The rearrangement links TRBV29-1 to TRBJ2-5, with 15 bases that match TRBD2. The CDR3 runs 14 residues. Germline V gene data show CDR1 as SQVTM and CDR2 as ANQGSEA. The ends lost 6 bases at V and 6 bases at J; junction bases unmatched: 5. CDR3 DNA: TGCAGCGTGGGTGGGACTAGCGGGAGGAAGACCCAGTACTTC. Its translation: CSVGGTSGRKTQYF. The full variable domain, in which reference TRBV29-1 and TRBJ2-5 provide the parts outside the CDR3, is SAVISQKPSRDICQRGTSLTIQCQVDSQVTMMFWYRQQPGQSLTLIATANQGSEATYESGFVIDKFPISRPNLTFSTLTVSNMSPEDSSIYLCSVGGTSGRKTQYFGPGTRLLVL.

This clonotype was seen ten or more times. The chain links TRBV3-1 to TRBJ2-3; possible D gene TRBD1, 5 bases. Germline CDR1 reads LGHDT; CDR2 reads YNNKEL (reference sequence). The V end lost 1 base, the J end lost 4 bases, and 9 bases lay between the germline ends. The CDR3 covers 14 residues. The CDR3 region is CASSQAAGPDTQYF. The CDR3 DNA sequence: TGTGCCAGCAGCCAAGCGGCAGGGCCAGATACGCAGTATTTT.

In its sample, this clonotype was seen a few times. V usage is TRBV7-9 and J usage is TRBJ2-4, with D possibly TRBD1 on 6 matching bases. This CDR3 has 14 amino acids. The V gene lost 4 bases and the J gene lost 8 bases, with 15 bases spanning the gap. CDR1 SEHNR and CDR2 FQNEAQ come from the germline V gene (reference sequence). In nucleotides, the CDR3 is TGTGCCAGCAGCTCTTTTGGGGGCAAGGACATTCAGTACTTC. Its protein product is CASSSFGGKDIQYF.

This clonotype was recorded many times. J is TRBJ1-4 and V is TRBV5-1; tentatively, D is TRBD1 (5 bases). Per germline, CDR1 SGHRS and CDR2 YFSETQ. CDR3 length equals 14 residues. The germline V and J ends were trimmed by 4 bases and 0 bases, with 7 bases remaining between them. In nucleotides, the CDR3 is TGCGCCAGCAGCCCAGGGTCAACTAATGAAAAACTGTTTTTT. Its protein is CASSPGSTNEKLFF. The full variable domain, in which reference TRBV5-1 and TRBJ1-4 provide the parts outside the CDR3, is KAGVTQTPRYLIKTRGQQVTLSCSPISGHRSVSWYQQTPGQGLQFLFEYFSETQRNKGNFPGRFSGRQFSNSRSEMNVSTLELGDSALYLCASSPGSTNEKLFFGSGTQLSVL.

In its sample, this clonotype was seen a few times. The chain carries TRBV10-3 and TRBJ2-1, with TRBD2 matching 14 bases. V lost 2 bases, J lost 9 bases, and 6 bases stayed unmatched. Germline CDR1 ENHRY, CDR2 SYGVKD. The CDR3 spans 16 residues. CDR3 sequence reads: CAISEPGLAGVSEQFF. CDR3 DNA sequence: TGTGCCATCAGTGAGCCGGGACTAGCGGGAGTCAGTGAGCAGTTCTTC.

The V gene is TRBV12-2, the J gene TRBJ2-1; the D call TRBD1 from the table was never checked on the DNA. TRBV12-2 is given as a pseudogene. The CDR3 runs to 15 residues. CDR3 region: CASRFQTGSYNEQFF. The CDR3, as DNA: TGTGCAAGTCGCTTCCAGACAGGTTCCTACAATGAGCAGTTCTTC.

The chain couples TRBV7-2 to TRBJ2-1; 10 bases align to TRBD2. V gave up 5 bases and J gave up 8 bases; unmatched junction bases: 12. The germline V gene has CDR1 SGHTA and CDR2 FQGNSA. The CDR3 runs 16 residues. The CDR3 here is CASSGLLAGVNDEQFF. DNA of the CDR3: TGTGCCAGCAGCGGGCTTCTAGCGGGAGTGAACGATGAGCAGTTCTTC.

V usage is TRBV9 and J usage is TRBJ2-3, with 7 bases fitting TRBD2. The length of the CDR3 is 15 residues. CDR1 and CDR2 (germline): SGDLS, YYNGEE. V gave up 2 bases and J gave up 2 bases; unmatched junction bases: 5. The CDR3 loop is CASSVASGLTDTQYF. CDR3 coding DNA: TGTGCCAGCAGCGTGGCTAGCGGACTCACAGATACGCAGTATTTT.

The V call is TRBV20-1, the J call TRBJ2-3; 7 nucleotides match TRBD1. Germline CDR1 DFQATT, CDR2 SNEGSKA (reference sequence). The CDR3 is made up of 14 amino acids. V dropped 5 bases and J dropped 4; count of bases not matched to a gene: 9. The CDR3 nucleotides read TGCAGTGCTTGTCCTACAGGGGCGCCAGATACGCAGTATTTT. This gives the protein CSACPTGAPDTQYF.

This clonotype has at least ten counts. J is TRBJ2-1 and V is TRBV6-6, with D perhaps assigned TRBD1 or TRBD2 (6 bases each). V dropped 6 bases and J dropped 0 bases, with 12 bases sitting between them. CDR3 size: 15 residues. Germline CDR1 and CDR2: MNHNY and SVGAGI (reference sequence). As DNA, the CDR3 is TGTGCCAGCAGCCGAGGGGGGAGCTCCTACAATGAGCAGTTCTTC. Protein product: CASSRGGSSYNEQFF.

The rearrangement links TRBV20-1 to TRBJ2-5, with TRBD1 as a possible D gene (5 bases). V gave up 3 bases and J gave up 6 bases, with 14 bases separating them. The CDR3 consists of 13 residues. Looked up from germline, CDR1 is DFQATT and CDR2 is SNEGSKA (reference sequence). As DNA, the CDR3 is TGCAGTGCTAGCCCAAGACAGTGGAAGACCCAGTACTTC. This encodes CSASPRQWKTQYF.

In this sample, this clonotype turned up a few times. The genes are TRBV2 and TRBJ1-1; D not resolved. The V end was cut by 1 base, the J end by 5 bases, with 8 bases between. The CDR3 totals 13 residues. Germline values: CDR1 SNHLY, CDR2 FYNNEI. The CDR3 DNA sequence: TGTGCCAGCAGTGAAGGGGTGCGTACTGAAGCTTTCTTT. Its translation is CASSEGVRTEAFF.

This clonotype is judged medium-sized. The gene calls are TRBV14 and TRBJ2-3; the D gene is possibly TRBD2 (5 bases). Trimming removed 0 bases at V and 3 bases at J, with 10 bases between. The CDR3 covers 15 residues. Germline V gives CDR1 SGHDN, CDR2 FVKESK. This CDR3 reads CASSQDVRTTDTQYF. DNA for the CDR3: TGTGCCAGCAGCCAAGATGTCAGGACTACAGATACGCAGTATTTT.

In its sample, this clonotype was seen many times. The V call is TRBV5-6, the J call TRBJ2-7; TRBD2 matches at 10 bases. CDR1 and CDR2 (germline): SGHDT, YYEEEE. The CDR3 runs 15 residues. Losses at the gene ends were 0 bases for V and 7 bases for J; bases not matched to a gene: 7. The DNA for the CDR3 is TGTGCCAGCAGCTTGGGTCTAGCGGGAGTTTGGGAGCAGTACTTC. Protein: CASSLGLAGVWEQYF.

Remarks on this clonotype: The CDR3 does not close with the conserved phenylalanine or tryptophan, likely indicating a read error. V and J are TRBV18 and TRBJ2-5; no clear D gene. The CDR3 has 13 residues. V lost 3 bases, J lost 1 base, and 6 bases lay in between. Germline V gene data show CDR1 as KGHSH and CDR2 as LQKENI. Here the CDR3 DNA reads TGTGCCAGCTCACCCTCTACCCAAGAGACCCAGTACTCC. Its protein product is CASSPSTQETQYS.

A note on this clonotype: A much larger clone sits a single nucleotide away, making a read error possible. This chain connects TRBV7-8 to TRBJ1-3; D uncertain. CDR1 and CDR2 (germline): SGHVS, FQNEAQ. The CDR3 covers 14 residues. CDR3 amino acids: CATSPDLRGNTIYF. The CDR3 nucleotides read TGTGCCACCAGCCCGGACCTAAGGGGAAACACCATATATTTT. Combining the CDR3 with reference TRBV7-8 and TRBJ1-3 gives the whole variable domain GAGVSQSPRYKVAKRGQDVALRCDPISGHVSLFWYQQALGQGPEFLTYFQNEAQLDKSGLPSDRFFAERPEGSVSTLKIQRTQQEDSAVYLCATSPDLRGNTIYFGEGSWLTVV.